These 21 T cell receptor beta chains were sequenced from one sample in a study of molecular identifiers for immune sequencing clone quantification. TCRdb fed the PCR reads into MiXCR, producing one record per CDR3 protein. The sample holds nearly 55,000 distinct CDR3 sequences; roughly a third are singletons and the top ten take 3% to 4.5%. The material sequenced was naive CD8+ T cells from blood, with Jurkat cell RNA spiked in. This sample's subset: FACS-sorted CD8+CD4-CCR7+CD45RA+ naive T cells. These receptors came from a human donor in good health. Some libraries in this study had Jurkat cell RNA spiked in.

The table lists this clonotype with a few counts. This chain joins TRBV6-4 and TRBJ2-3, with TRBD2 identical over 8 bases. With 9 bases clipped from V and 2 bases from J, the junction kept 10 bases outside the gene matches. Germline CDR1 is MRHNA and CDR2 is SNTAGT. The CDR3 spans 15 residues. CDR3 coding DNA: TGTGCCAGAATCTCACAGCGGGAGACCACAGATACGCAGTATTTT. It translates to CARISQRETTDTQYF.

This clonotype has a count of ten or more. The chain couples TRBV28 to TRBJ2-3; 9 nucleotides match TRBD1. J gave up 3 bases and V 4 bases, and 8 bases lay outside the gene matches. Per germline, CDR1 MDHEN and CDR2 SYDVKM. CDR3 length: 16 residues. The CDR3 protein is CASSSTRQGVTDTQYF. The CDR3 DNA follows: TGTGCCAGCAGTTCCACAAGACAGGGGGTAACAGATACGCAGTATTTT.

Of note for this clonotype: At one boundary the junction diverges from the germline segment, which might be a read error. The chain links TRBV28 to TRBJ2-7, with TRBD2 as a possible D gene (6 bases). CDR1 and CDR2 (germline): MDHEN, SYDVKM. The CDR3 has 15 residues. The DNA of the CDR3 is TGTGCCTGCAGTTTAGGGAGCGGGCCTTCCTACGAGCAGTACTTC. Protein product: CACSLGSGPSYEQYF.

In this sample, this clonotype turned up a few times. This chain links TRBV28 with TRBJ2-3, with D perhaps matching TRBD2 (7 bases). V lost 3 bases and J 2 bases, leaving 18 bases between the germline ends. The germline gives CDR1 MDHEN, CDR2 SYDVKM. The length of the CDR3 is 17 residues. This CDR3 reads CASSFAGGREPTDTQYF. Here the CDR3 DNA reads TGTGCCAGCAGTTTTGCCGGGGGGCGAGAACCCACAGATACGCAGTATTTT.

A remark on this clonotype: Being one base from a much bigger clone, this may be a read error. The J gene is TRBJ2-3, the V gene TRBV7-8; D unclear. CDR1 and CDR2 (germline): SGHVS, FQNEAQ. Between the trimmed V and J ends, which lost 1 base and 0 bases, there was a span of 8 bases. The CDR3 covers 15 residues. The CDR3, as DNA: TGTGCCAGCAGCTTAGGTGGCAGGAGCACAGATACGCAGTATTTT. The encoded protein is CASSLGGRSTDTQYF. Together with reference TRBV7-8 and TRBJ2-3, the CDR3 gives the full variable domain: GAGVSQSPRYKVAKRGQDVALRCDPISGHVSLFWYQQALGQGPEFLTYFQNEAQLDKSGLPSDRFFAERPEGSVSTLKIQRTQQEDSAVYLCASSLGGRSTDTQYFGPGTRLTVL.

The chain carries TRBV20-1 and TRBJ2-7; 8 nucleotides line up with TRBD1. This CDR3 has 13 amino acids. Germline V lookup: CDR1 DFQATT, CDR2 SNEGSKA (reference sequence). V lost 0 bases, J lost 6 bases, and 4 bases stayed unmatched. The CDR3 sequence is CSARDPTGGEQYF. CDR3 DNA sequence: TGCAGTGCTAGAGATCCTACAGGGGGCGAGCAGTACTTC.

The chain uses TRBV9 and TRBJ2-2, with D maybe TRBD2 (6 bases). This CDR3 region has 14 residues. The germline CDR1 and CDR2 sequences are SGDLS and YYNGEE. Between the trimmed V and J ends, which lost 4 bases and 1 base, there was a span of 8 bases. The CDR3, as DNA: TGTGCCAGCAGCATTAGCGGGAACACCGGGGAGCTGTTTTTT. The encoded protein is CASSISGNTGELFF.

This clonotype was seen more than once but under ten times. The chain has TRBV19 and TRBJ2-2, with D hard to call. V shed 7 bases and J shed 5 bases, with 11 bases lying between them. Germline values: CDR1 LNHDA, CDR2 SQIVND (reference sequence). This CDR3 has 13 residues. The CDR3 region has the DNA TGTGCCAGTAAAGGACCTGGGACCGGGGAGCTGTTTTTT. It encodes CASKGPGTGELFF. Together with reference TRBV19 and TRBJ2-2, the CDR3 gives the full variable domain: DGGITQSPKYLFRKEGQNVTLSCEQNLNHDAMYWYRQDPGQGLRLIYYSQIVNDFQKGDIAEGYSVSREKKESFPLTVTSAQKNPTAFYLCASKGPGTGELFFGEGSRLTVL.

This clonotype occurred many times. The chain employs TRBV6-5 and TRBJ2-5; D possibly corresponds to TRBD2 (6 bases). The CDR3 contains 15 residues. Trimming cost V 0 bases and J 3 bases, with 11 bases left between them. The germline gives CDR1 MNHEY, CDR2 SVGAGI. DNA for the CDR3: TGTGCCAGCAGTTACTCGAGAGGGGAGGAAGAGACCCAGTACTTC. It encodes CASSYSRGEEETQYF.

This clonotype was detected many times. V usage is TRBV11-2 and J usage is TRBJ2-3; D ambiguous. CDR1 and CDR2 (germline): SGHAT, FQNNGV. Between the trimmed V and J ends, which lost 5 bases and 1 base, there was a span of 10 bases. The CDR3 is made up of 14 amino acids. As DNA, the CDR3 is TGTGCCAGCAGCCCCGGCTCGGGCACAGATACGCAGTATTTT. Translation: CASSPGSGTDTQYF.

This clonotype has a count of ten or more. The chain uses TRBV6-2 or TRBV6-3 and TRBJ1-5; D is undetermined. CDR1 is MNHEY, CDR2 SVGEGT, per germline. The ends were cut back, 5 bases at V and 0 bases at J, with 8 bases in the middle. The CDR3 totals 14 residues. This chain's CDR3 is CASSQTNSNQPQHF. Here the CDR3 DNA reads TGTGCCAGCAGTCAGACCAATAGCAATCAGCCCCAGCATTTT.

This sequence joins TRBV6-1 and TRBJ1-4; no clear D. Trimming stripped 3 bases from V and 4 bases from J, with 6 bases between. Germline V gene sequence: CDR1 MNHNS, CDR2 SASEGT. The CDR3 has 13 amino acids. The CDR3 region is CASSDYFNEKLFF. The DNA for the CDR3 is TGTGCCAGCAGTGATTATTTTAATGAAAAACTGTTTTTT.

For this clonotype: The junction differs from germline at one of its ends, possibly a read error. This chain links TRBV5-1 with TRBJ2-1; D is perhaps TRBD2 (6 bases). CDR1 and CDR2 from the germline V gene are SGHRS and YFSETQ. This CDR3 is 15 amino acids long. The CDR3, as DNA: TGCGCCAGCTGCTTGGCCCCGGGAGCTCTCCTTGAGCAGTTCTTC. It yields the protein CASCLAPGALLEQFF.

Worth noting for this clonotype: A much larger clone differs by one base, so this may be a read error. The V and J genes are TRBV29-1 and TRBJ1-1; 11 nucleotides agree with TRBD1. The CDR3 has 13 amino acids. Germline V gene sequence: CDR1 SQVTM, CDR2 ANQGSEA. The V segment lost 7 bases and the J segment 4 bases; nucleotides outside the gene matches: 5. The CDR3 spells CSGWTGGGTEAFF. In nucleotides, the CDR3 is TGCAGCGGATGGACAGGGGGCGGCACTGAAGCTTTCTTT.

A remark on this clonotype: The conserved phenylalanine or tryptophan is not found at the CDR3 terminus, so this likely reflects a read error. The limits of the CDR3 on the DNA are not certain, so only TCRdb's listed CDR3 is given. The chain is built from TRBV9 and TRBJ2-6. The CDR3 has 17 residues if both end residues are counted. Germline V gene lookup returns CDR1 SGDLS and CDR2 YYNGEE. The CDR3 protein is CASSADPHPSGANVLTL.

The table lists this clonotype with a count of one. Just one base apart from a much larger clone, this may be a read error. The chain is built from TRBV7-9 and TRBJ2-2, with a weak D call TRBD2 (5 bases). There are 11 residues in the CDR3. Germline assignment: CDR1 SEHNR and CDR2 FQNEAQ (reference sequence). In DNA, the CDR3 is TGTGCCAGCAGCTCGGCCGGGGAGCTGATTTTT. This encodes CASSSAGELIF.

With respect to this clonotype: Since the CDR3 does not end with the conserved phenylalanine or tryptophan, this likely comes from a read error. The V gene is TRBV19, the J gene TRBJ2-3; weak D call: TRBD2 (5 bases). The length of the CDR3 is 13 residues. V was trimmed by 6 bases and J by 6 bases, leaving 13 bases between them. Germline CDR1 is LNHDA and CDR2 is SQIVND (reference sequence). This CDR3 reads CASRPAVPDTQYY. The CDR3 DNA reads TGTGCCAGTAGACCAGCGGTCCCGGATACGCAGTATTAT.

For this clonotype: A clone one base away is much larger, so this may be a read error. The chain combines TRBV20-1 with TRBJ2-7, with D perhaps matching TRBD2 (6 bases). V lost 2 bases to trimming and J lost 2 bases, with 16 bases between them. The CDR3 sequence is 15 residues long. The germline V gene encodes CDR1 DFQATT and CDR2 SNEGSKA (reference sequence). CDR3 protein: CSARLPSSDPYEQYF. CDR3 DNA sequence: TGCAGTGCTAGATTACCTTCTAGCGACCCCTACGAGCAGTACTTC.

This clonotype has a handful of counts. The rearrangement joins TRBV7-2 to TRBJ2-5; D call uncertain. Germline V gene sequence: CDR1 SGHTA, CDR2 FQGNSA. V dropped 2 bases and J dropped 7 bases, with 5 bases sitting between them. CDR3 length: 11 residues. In DNA, the CDR3 is TGTGCCAGCAGCTTACCCGGGACCCAGTACTTC. Its protein product is CASSLPGTQYF.

To note about this clonotype: One end of the junction does not line up with germline, which may come from a read error. This sequence joins TRBV14 and TRBJ2-7; D might be TRBD1 (6 bases). The CDR3 has 13 residues. CDR1 SGHDN and CDR2 FVKESK come from the germline V gene. The CDR3 region has the DNA TGTGCCAGCAGCCAATGGTCAGGGGCCGAGCAGCACTTC. Its translation: CASSQWSGAEQHF.

In this sample, this clonotype turned up many times. The junction does not match germline at one end; this may be a read error. The V call is TRBV28, the J call TRBJ1-1, with D uncertain. CDR3 length: 12 residues. CDR1 is MDHEN, CDR2 SYDVKM, per germline. The CDR3: CASSLGNIEAFF. The CDR3 DNA follows: TGTGCCAGCAGTTTAGGGAACATTGAAGCTTTCTTT.